This T cell receptor beta chain was captured in a study of OX40 agonist ivuxolimab in advanced cancers. Notes on the research overall: Ivuxolimab, which targeted the costimulatory receptor OX40 (CD134), was an agonistic, fully human IgG2 monoclonal antibody. Intravenous ivuxolimab was administered to patients every 2 weeks at six dose levels: 0.01, 0.1, 0.3, 1.5, 3 and 10 mg/kg. Among the 52 dose-escalation patients, about 19 had hepatocellular carcinoma, roughly 15 melanoma, 9 renal cell carcinoma and 9 head and neck cancer. The dose-escalation cohort was almost 85% male with a mean age of approximately 60 years, ranging from roughly 20 to 80. Patients were allowed to have had prior anti-PD-1, anti-PD-L1 or anti-CTLA-4 therapy, and roughly 40% of the dose-escalation patients had previously received checkpoint inhibitors. Partial responses occurred in three dose-escalation patients, of whom one had hepatocellular carcinoma and two had cutaneous melanoma. Peripheral TCRbeta sequencing aimed to test whether ivuxolimab altered TCR sequence diversity and caused clonal T-cell expansion. The paper covers the monotherapy dose-escalation part of the phase I ivuxolimab trial, which included N ≈ 50 patients.

For sequencing of the TCRbeta CDR3 region, genomic DNA was extracted from the sorted cells. The immunoSEQ Assay was used to sequence the TCRbeta CDR3 regions. The source is immuneACCESS, and TCRdb retained only in-frame sequences with V and J called. Part of the clones is not carried over; for the studies checked, unresolved V genes explain less than half of this, and the remainder is unexplained. The sample table contains 90,000 to 120,000 clones; only one count was recorded for more than 85% of them. The ten biggest clones cover 1% to 1.5% of the sample. Worth noting for this clone: Its recognized antigen is unknown. Base-call qualities are not available, and no considerably larger clone is one nucleotide away.

Patients with a history of autoimmune disease or receiving systemic immunosuppression were excluded from the trial. Peripheral blood for TCR sequencing was drawn from every dose cohort at baseline, at cycle 4 day 1 and at cycle 7 day 1. The samples were taken from a phase I, first-in-human, multicenter, open-label dose-escalation trial of ivuxolimab. Adults with locally advanced or metastatic melanoma, renal cell, hepatocellular, or head and neck squamous cell carcinoma were enrolled in the trial. Before TCR sequencing, CD4+ T cells and CD8+ T cells were sorted from peripheral blood as separate populations. Points the paper makes about the study in general: Which antigens the clonally expanded peripheral T cells were specific for was not determined. After ivuxolimab, CD8+ T cells had more expanded clones than CD4+ T cells on average. In the 0.1-3.0 mg/kg groups, partial responders had among the lowest normalized peripheral clonal expansion, particularly in CD8+ T cells. Clonal expansion of both CD4+ and CD8+ blood T cells was observed from baseline to week 6 at doses 0.1 to 3.0 mg/kg. Low levels of normalized T-cell clonal expansion were also seen in some patients who did not respond.

V and J are truncated by 5 bases and 0 bases respectively, leaving an intervening sequence of 17 bases. Spanning cysteine to phenylalanine, the CDR3 consists of 17 amino acids. Just the 51-base CDR3 DNA is kept, in frame starting at base 1. The CDR1 and CDR2 encoded by the germline V gene are SGHVS and FNYEAQ. This chain is built from TRBV7-6 and TRBJ2-1; the D gene cannot be named for sure. The sequence came from an adult with an advanced solid tumor such as melanoma, head and neck, liver or kidney cancer. The sequences come from CD4+ or CD8+ T cells sorted from blood, collected in a trial of the OX40 agonist ivuxolimab. The DNA sequence reads TGTGCCAGCAGCACCCCCCTTACGGGCAGCTCCTACAATGAGCAGTTCTTC. Its translation is CASSTPLTGSSYNEQFF.